This T cell receptor beta chain was identified in a study of cytomegalovirus exposure and HLA in healthy donors. Germline CDR1 reads SGDLS; CDR2 reads YYNGEE. The CDR3 has 15 residues. V was clipped by 0 bases and J by 4 bases, with 13 bases between them. The primer mix had 60 Vbeta and 13 Jbeta primers. The data were produced by immunoSEQ multiplex PCR, yet TCRdb's version contains in-frame clones alone and is incomplete. This sample carries around 70,000 clones, with roughly 2.6% going to the ten biggest clones. Study-wide points: The classifier, whose performance was assessed in both the original and validation cohorts, reportedly diagnosed cytomegalovirus status with high specificity and sensitivity. For TCR beta chains, V- and J-gene trimming was later linked to a missense DCLRE1C variant. Earlier analysis found most TCR beta V segments productive about 87% or about 30% of the time. Overall, roughly 170 TCR beta chains were annotated as cytomegalovirus-associated.

Note on this clone: What it binds is not known.

The sequencing sample was made of PBMCs. The chain has TRBV9 and TRBJ1-2, with TRBD1 as a possible D gene (6 bases). The TCR originated in a female donor in good health and CMV-seropositive. The CDR3: CASSVVSGATYGYTF. The CDR3 nucleotides are TGTGCCAGCAGCGTAGTATCAGGGGCCACCTATGGCTACACCTTC.